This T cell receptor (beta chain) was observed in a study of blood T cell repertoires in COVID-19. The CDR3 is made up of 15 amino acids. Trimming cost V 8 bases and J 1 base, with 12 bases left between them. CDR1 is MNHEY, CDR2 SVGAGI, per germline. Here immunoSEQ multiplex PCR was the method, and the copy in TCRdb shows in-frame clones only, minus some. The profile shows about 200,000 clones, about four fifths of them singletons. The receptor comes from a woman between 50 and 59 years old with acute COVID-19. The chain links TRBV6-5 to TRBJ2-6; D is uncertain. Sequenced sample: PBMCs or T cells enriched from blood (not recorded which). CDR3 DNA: TGTGCCAGCGCGCCGCAGAGGTCTGGGGCCAACGTCCTGACTTTC. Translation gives CASAPQRSGANVLTF.